Listed here is a single T cell receptor (beta chain). The antigen remains undetermined. Diagnostic decisions used clinical symptoms, serum thyroxine and TRAb, thyroid ultrasound and orbital computed tomography. The data are from a study of T cells in Graves' hyperthyroidism and ophthalmopathy. Whole-study findings and limits: Most thyroid clonotypes that were expanded above 0.001 also turned up in blood. Ophthalmopathy onset followed model prediction by a median approximately 5.9 months.

There are 14 residues in the CDR3. Between the trimmed V and J ends, which lost 4 bases and 4 bases, there was a span of 13 bases. The germline V gene encodes CDR1 SEHNR and CDR2 FQNEAQ (reference sequence). The TCR beta CDR3 regions underwent amplification using RNA transcripts as the source. With the HTBI primer set, the TCR CDR3 went through a first round of RT-PCR. TCRdb re-called the multiplex PCR reads through MiXCR, storing one row per CDR3 protein. The profile shows more than 500,000 distinct CDR3 sequences, 35% to 55% of them singletons. This receptor was identified in an adult woman with Graves' disease, either hyperthyroidism or ophthalmopathy (not recorded which). The sequenced sample was peripheral blood or thyroid tissue (not recorded which). The chain couples TRBV7-9 to TRBJ1-1; D remains unclear. CDR3: CASSWTEAPTEAFF. The CDR3 coding sequence is TGTGCCAGCAGCTGGACGGAGGCCCCCACTGAAGCTTTCTTT.